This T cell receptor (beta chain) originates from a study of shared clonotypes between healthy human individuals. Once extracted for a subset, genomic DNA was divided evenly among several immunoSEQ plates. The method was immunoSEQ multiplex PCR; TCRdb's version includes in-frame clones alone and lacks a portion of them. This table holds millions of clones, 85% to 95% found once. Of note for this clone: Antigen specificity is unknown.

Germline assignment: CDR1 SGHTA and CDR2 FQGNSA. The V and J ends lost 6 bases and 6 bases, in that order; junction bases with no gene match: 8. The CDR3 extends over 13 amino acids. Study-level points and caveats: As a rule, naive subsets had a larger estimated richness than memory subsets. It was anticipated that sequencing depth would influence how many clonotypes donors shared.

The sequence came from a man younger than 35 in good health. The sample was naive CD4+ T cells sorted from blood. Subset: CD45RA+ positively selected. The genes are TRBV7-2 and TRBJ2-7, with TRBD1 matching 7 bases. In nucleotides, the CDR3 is TGTGCCAGCAGGAGTCAGACAGGGTTCGAGCAGTACTTC. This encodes CASRSQTGFEQYF.